These T cell receptor beta chains were read from a single sample in a study of blood T cell repertoires in COVID-19. Sequencing was performed with immunoSEQ multiplex PCR; in TCRdb, only in-frame clones are kept and a portion is missing. The sample holds 130,000 or so clones, around 81% seen once. Sequenced: peripheral blood. Receptors originate from a woman in her sixties with active or convalescent COVID-19. Each CDR3 is given with its conserved first and last residue. D genes are given only for firm matches.

>12|TRBJ1-2|NA|TRBV6-5
CASRTSNYGYTF
TGTGCCAGCAGGACATCTAACTATGGCTACACCTTC
>14|TRBJ2-3|TRBD2|TRBV5-1
CASSSGGAEDTQYF
TGCGCCAGCAGCAGCGGGGGGGCCGAAGATACGCAGTATTTT
>12|TRBJ1-1|NA|TRBV19
CAGSVRGTEAFF
TGTGCCGGTAGCGTGCGGGGGACTGAAGCTTTCTTT
>13|TRBJ1-1|NA|TRBV24-1
CATSSVANTEAFF
TGTGCCACCAGCAGCGTGGCGAACACTGAAGCTTTCTTT
>17|TRBJ1-2|TRBD1|TRBV6-1
CASSAPGQGLANYGYTF
TGTGCCAGCAGTGCCCCGGGACAGGGGTTGGCTAACTATGGCTACACCTTC
>16|TRBJ1-5|NA|TRBV4-1
CASSGGGVGGNQPQHF
TGCGCCAGCAGCGGAGGGGGGGTAGGAGGCAATCAGCCCCAGCATTTT
>13|TRBJ2-2|TRBD2|TRBV5-1
CATHREGTGELFF
TGCGCCACCCATCGGGAGGGCACCGGGGAGCTGTTTTTT
>15|TRBJ1-2|NA|TRBV3-1/TRBV3-2
CASSKNRISNYGYTF
TGTGCCAGCAGCAAGAACAGGATTTCTAACTATGGCTACACCTTC
>16|TRBJ2-1|NA|TRBV4-3
CASSQARTLSYNEQFF
TGCGCCAGCAGCCAAGCCCGGACTCTTTCCTACAATGAGCAGTTCTTC
>14|TRBJ2-3|NA|TRBV11-2
CASTFQGLTDTQYF
TGTGCCAGCACCTTCCAGGGTCTCACAGATACGCAGTATTTT
>15|TRBJ1-4|NA|TRBV28
CASSLWASTNEKLFF
TGTGCCAGCAGTTTATGGGCTTCAACTAATGAAAAACTGTTTTTT
>20|TRBJ2-1|TRBD2|TRBV11-3
CASSLVPTSGGARWVNEQFF
TGTGCCAGCAGCTTAGTCCCTACCAGCGGGGGGGCTAGATGGGTCAATGAGCAGTTCTTC
>18|TRBJ2-2|TRBD1|TRBV7-2
CASSRVPGQVANTGELFF
TGTGCCAGCAGCCGGGTCCCGGGACAGGTTGCGAACACCGGGGAGCTGTTTTTT
>12|TRBJ2-7|NA|TRBV28
CARILVNYEQYF
TGTGCCAGGATACTAGTTAACTACGAGCAGTACTTC
>14|TRBJ2-2|NA|TRBV7-2
CASSLNRDTGELFF
TGTGCCAGCAGCTTAAACAGGGACACCGGGGAGCTGTTTTTT
>16|TRBJ1-4|NA|TRBV4-2
CASSQEDSSTNEKLFF
TGTGCCAGCAGCCAAGAGGACAGTTCAACTAATGAAAAACTGTTTTTT